These T cell receptor beta chains were read from a single sample in a study of early T cells in non-severe SARS-CoV-2 infection. MiXCR was run by TCRdb on the 5' RACE reads, yielding one entry per CDR3 protein. The table has more than 45,000 distinct CDR3 sequences, roughly 6.1% seen once; the top ten hold around 7%. The source was whole blood, collected at baseline. Every receptor here comes from an adult who was a healthcare worker with PCR-confirmed SARS-CoV-2 infection or an uninfected control (not recorded which). Each CDR3 is given with its conserved first and last residue. The D gene is left open where the match is weak. The size field is filled for only some rows; it gives once, few, many or a size class.

abundance | j_gene | v_gene | d_gene | CDR3aa | CDR3nt
- | TRBJ2-3 | TRBV6-1 | - | CASNQKGGGTSTDTQYF | TGTGCCAGCAACCAAAAAGGAGGCGGTACTAGCACAGATACGCAGTATTTT
few | TRBJ1-5 | TRBV2 | - | CASSAPGHTSNQPQHF | TGTGCCAGCAGTGCCCCTGGACATACTAGCAATCAGCCCCAGCATTTT
many | TRBJ2-5 | TRBV14 | TRBD1 | CASSQAWDSDPGQETQYF | TGTGCCAGCAGCCAAGCATGGGACAGCGACCCGGGACAAGAGACCCAGTACTTC
many | TRBJ1-2 | TRBV7-2 | TRBD1 | CASSRTGLNYGYTF | TGTGCCAGCAGCCGGACAGGCCTTAACTATGGCTACACCTTC
few | TRBJ2-1 | TRBV12-3/TRBV12-4 | TRBD2 | CASSSRTSEYFF | TGTGCCAGCAGCAGCCGGACTAGCGAGTATTTCTTC
many | TRBJ2-5 | TRBV7-2 | TRBD2 | CASSSGTSKKTQYF | TGTGCCAGCAGCTCCGGGACTAGCAAGAAGACCCAGTACTTC
many | TRBJ1-6 | TRBV21-1 | - | CASSKVRSGEGNSPLHF | TGTGCCAGCAGCAAAGTCCGCTCAGGAGAGGGGAATTCACCCCTCCACTTT
many | TRBJ2-4 | TRBV20-1 | - | CSAQKDPLGKNIQYF | TGCAGTGCCCAAAAGGACCCCTTAGGCAAAAACATTCAGTACTTC
few | TRBJ1-5 | TRBV7-9 | - | CASSLGASNQPQHF | TGTGCCAGCAGCTTAGGGGCAAGCAATCAGCCCCAGCATTTT
few | TRBJ2-1 | TRBV6-5 | - | CASSYEVGISYNEQFF | TGTGCCAGCAGTTACGAGGTCGGAATCTCCTACAATGAGCAGTTCTTC
few | TRBJ2-5 | TRBV4-2 | - | CASSQDWSGGGETQYF | TGTGCCAGCAGCCAAGATTGGTCCGGGGGCGGGGAGACCCAGTACTTC
many | TRBJ2-7 | TRBV7-9 | - | CASSIDTSYEQYF | TGTGCCAGCAGCATAGACACCTCCTACGAGCAGTACTTC
- | TRBJ2-2 | TRBV5-4 | TRBD2 | CASSLAGRTGELFF | TGTGCCAGCAGCTTAGCGGGACGAACCGGGGAGCTGTTTTTT
few | TRBJ2-3 | TRBV18 | - | CASFRSGATDTQYF | TGTGCCAGCTTTCGTAGCGGAGCCACAGATACGCAGTATTTT
many | TRBJ2-5 | TRBV5-1 | - | CASSLGQAETQYF | TGCGCCAGCAGCTTGGGACAGGCCGAGACCCAGTACTTC
few | TRBJ2-3 | TRBV4-1 | - | CASSQDSNRLTDTQYF | TGCGCCAGCAGCCAAGATTCAAACCGACTCACAGATACGCAGTATTTT
- | TRBJ2-7 | TRBV7-9 | TRBD2 | CASSRLAESYEQYF | TGTGCCAGCAGCCGACTAGCGGAGTCCTACGAGCAGTACTTC
- | TRBJ2-7 | TRBV20-1 | - | CSARRQANAHEQYF | TGCAGTGCTAGGAGACAGGCAAATGCCCACGAGCAGTACTTC
many | TRBJ1-5 | TRBV2 | - | CASSERRQSNQPQHF | TGTGCCAGCAGTGAACGCCGACAGTCCAATCAGCCCCAGCATTTT
- | TRBJ2-5 | TRBV5-1 | - | CASSLAQETQYF | TGCGCCAGCAGCTTGGCCCAAGAGACCCAGTACTTC
many | TRBJ2-3 | TRBV29-1 | - | CSVAKGGTLRTDTQYF | TGCAGCGTTGCAAAAGGGGGAACGCTCCGCACAGATACGCAGTATTTT
few | TRBJ2-5 | TRBV12-3/TRBV12-4 | TRBD2 | CASSGSGRLQETQYF | TGTGCCAGCAGTGGTAGCGGGAGGCTCCAAGAGACCCAGTACTTC
- | TRBJ2-7 | TRBV29-1 | TRBD1 | CSVAQGAYEQYF | TGCAGCGTTGCCCAGGGGGCCTACGAGCAGTACTTC
- | TRBJ1-1 | TRBV28 | - | CASHTWSTEAFF | TGTGCCAGCCACACTTGGAGCACTGAAGCTTTCTTT
few | TRBJ2-7 | TRBV6-5 | TRBD1 | CASSYAGQGAYEQYF | TGTGCCAGCAGTTACGCCGGACAGGGGGCCTACGAGCAGTACTTC
many | TRBJ2-7 | TRBV5-6 | TRBD1 | CASSYTGTGGYEQYF | TGTGCCAGCAGCTATACCGGGACAGGGGGCTACGAGCAGTACTTC
many | TRBJ2-1 | TRBV20-1 | TRBD2 | CSVLAGVRSNEQFF | TGCAGTGTTCTAGCGGGAGTTAGATCCAATGAGCAGTTCTTC
many | TRBJ2-5 | TRBV4-2 | TRBD1 | CASSQASGGAETQYF | TGTGCCAGCAGCCAAGCCTCAGGGGGCGCGGAGACCCAGTACTTC
few | TRBJ2-5 | TRBV27 | - | CASSLAPSLGMIYF | TGTGCCAGCAGTTTAGCACCGTCCCTCGGGATGATATACTTC
few | TRBJ2-7 | TRBV29-1 | - | CSVEEAHEQYF | TGCAGCGTTGAAGAAGCGCACGAGCAGTACTTC
many | TRBJ2-1 | TRBV3-1 | TRBD2 | CASSQARSRGFYNEQFF | TGTGCCAGCAGCCAAGCTCGTTCGCGGGGGTTCTACAATGAGCAGTTCTTC
- | TRBJ2-7 | TRBV10-3 | TRBD1 | CAISEPGQGSAYEQYF | TGTGCCATCAGTGAGCCTGGACAGGGGTCAGCCTACGAGCAGTACTTC
many | TRBJ2-1 | TRBV4-1 | - | CASSRTQNEQFF | TGCGCCAGCAGCCGAACGCAGAATGAGCAGTTCTTC
many | TRBJ2-5 | TRBV7-6 | TRBD2 | CASSLMGGLAGGPLETQYF | TGTGCCAGCAGCTTGATGGGTGGACTAGCGGGAGGGCCTCTTGAGACCCAGTACTTC
many | TRBJ2-1 | TRBV7-8 | TRBD2 | CASSGTSGNNEQFF | TGTGCCAGCAGTGGGACTAGCGGAAACAATGAGCAGTTCTTC
- | TRBJ2-5 | TRBV11-3 | TRBD2 | CASSSAGGLETQYF | TGTGCCAGCAGTTCAGCGGGAGGGCTAGAGACCCAGTACTTC
- | TRBJ2-5 | TRBV20-1 | - | CSAIGVVWQETQYF | TGCAGTGCTATAGGGGTGGTTTGGCAAGAGACCCAGTACTTC
many | TRBJ2-3 | TRBV7-9 | TRBD1 | CASSLDGQGPTDTQYF | TGTGCCAGCAGCTTAGATGGACAGGGACCAACAGATACGCAGTATTTT
- | TRBJ2-6 | TRBV27 | TRBD1 | CASSERQGTGANVLTF | TGTGCCAGCAGTGAGAGACAGGGGACAGGGGCCAACGTCCTGACTTTC
many | TRBJ2-3 | TRBV7-6 | - | CASSLGQGPNPNTDTQYF | TGTGCCAGCAGCTTAGGTCAGGGGCCGAACCCTAACACAGATACGCAGTATTTT
- | TRBJ1-6 | TRBV6-1 | TRBD1 | CASSEGTGNNSPLHF | TGTGCCAGCAGTGAAGGGACAGGGAATAATTCACCCCTCCACTTT
many | TRBJ1-2 | TRBV10-3 | TRBD1 | CAISAPTGDYGYTF | TGTGCCATCAGTGCGCCTACAGGGGACTATGGCTACACCTTC
many | TRBJ2-3 | TRBV7-3 | TRBD2 | CASSLNGLAVTDTQYF | TGTGCCAGCAGCTTAAATGGACTAGCGGTCACAGATACGCAGTATTTT
many | TRBJ2-1 | TRBV28 | TRBD2 | CASTPGGLADNEQFF | TGTGCCAGCACCCCCGGGGGACTAGCGGACAATGAGCAGTTCTTC
few | TRBJ2-1 | TRBV7-2 | - | CASSSGYRANNEQFF | TGTGCCAGCAGCTCAGGCTACAGGGCCAACAATGAGCAGTTCTTC
many | TRBJ2-5 | TRBV29-1 | TRBD2 | CSVEGTNQETQYF | TGCAGCGTCGAAGGGACTAACCAAGAGACCCAGTACTTC
many | TRBJ1-1 | TRBV19 | - | CASSINRWNTEAFF | TGTGCCAGTAGTATAAACAGGTGGAACACTGAAGCTTTCTTT
few | TRBJ2-3 | TRBV5-1 | TRBD2 | CASSWETSGRPRTDTQYF | TGCGCCAGCAGCTGGGAGACTAGCGGGAGGCCTCGCACAGATACGCAGTATTTT
- | TRBJ2-5 | TRBV27 | TRBD1 | CASSPLTGKPETQYF | TGTGCCAGCAGTCCCCTGACAGGGAAGCCAGAGACCCAGTACTTC
- | TRBJ2-5 | TRBV9 | TRBD1 | CASSVGHGTGGETQYF | TGTGCCAGCAGCGTAGGGCACGGGACAGGGGGAGAGACCCAGTACTTC
many | TRBJ2-3 | TRBV28 | TRBD1 | CASSFGTGTPTDTQYF | TGTGCCAGCAGTTTTGGGACAGGGACCCCAACAGATACGCAGTATTTT